This T cell receptor beta chain originates from a study of CD8+CD57+ T cells in acquired aplastic anemia. Genomic DNA acted as the template from which TCR beta VDJ combination and CDR3 sequence profiling were carried out. Using its own MiXCR run on the reads, TCRdb lists one record per CDR3 protein. This table holds some 150,000 distinct CDR3 sequences, 45% to 55% found once. Sequenced patients had shown CD8+CD57+ cell expansion by flow cytometry. Details on this clonotype: What it binds is unknown.

CDR1 and CDR2 (germline): SGHVS, FQNEAQ. The CDR3 covers 17 residues. Trimming left V 5 bases short and J 0 bases short, with 14 bases between. Broader study findings: Almost 30 sequences, all CD8+ CDR3, were shared between patients and controls.

The sequence was obtained from a human donor with aplastic anemia. The source material was sorted CD4+, CD8+, or CD8+CD57+ T cells (not recorded which) from PBMCs. The chain has TRBV7-8 and TRBJ1-6, with D perhaps matching TRBD1 (6 bases). The CDR3 here is CASSATDRSSYNSPLHF. The CDR3 nucleotides are TGTGCCAGCAGCGCGACCGACAGGAGCTCCTATAATTCACCCCTCCACTTT.